Following are 3 T cell receptor beta chains from one sample sequenced in a study of shared clonotypes between healthy human individuals (dated by TCRdb to between 2020 and 2021). Library prep was done by the immunoSEQ multiplex PCR assay. Imported from immuneACCESS, the table was reduced by TCRdb to in-frame sequences with V and J called. These copies leave out some clones; in studies compared against another copy, an unresolved V gene accounts for under half, and the cause of the remainder is not known. Within this sample are around 450,000 clones, with roughly three quarters of them counted one time only. Jointly, the top ten make up less than 15% of the sample. The sample consisted of PBMCs. These receptors all come from a middle-aged woman in good health. Some clones in this sample may be carry-over from other donors' samples.

This sequence joins TRBV5-1 and TRBJ2-7; 9 positions match TRBD1. CDR1 and CDR2 (germline): SGHRS, YFSETQ. The CDR3 has 14 residues. Germline trimming cut 2 bases from V and 3 bases from J; bases unmatched to any gene: 3. Written as DNA, the CDR3 is TGCGCCAGCAGCTTTAGGGGACAGGGCTACGAGCAGTACTTC. Protein sequence: CASSFRGQGYEQYF.

This clone appeared a few times. The genes are TRBV5-5 and TRBJ1-4; weak D call: TRBD1 (6 bases). The CDR3 consists of 17 residues. CDR1 and CDR2 (germline): SGHKS, YYEKEE (reference sequence). V lost 5 bases and J 8 bases, leaving 25 bases between the germline ends. CDR3 nucleotides: TGTGCCAGCAGTTTCGGGACATCTGGGTCTCTCGGAGAAAAACTGTTTTTT. It specifies CASSFGTSGSLGEKLFF.

The rearrangement uses TRBV11-2 and TRBJ2-1; no definite D call. The germline V and J ends were trimmed by 5 bases and 5 bases, with 10 bases remaining between them. The CDR3 has 13 residues. Germline V gene sequence: CDR1 SGHAT, CDR2 FQNNGV. The CDR3 reads CASSPGRNNEQFF. DNA of the CDR3: TGTGCCAGCAGCCCCGGGCGGAACAATGAGCAGTTCTTC.